This T cell receptor beta chain comes out of a study of OX40 agonist ivuxolimab in advanced cancers. Study results and limitations: Some nonresponders additionally presented with little normalized T-cell clonal expansion.

Generated by immunoSEQ multiplex PCR, the TCRdb table keeps only in-frame clones and is missing some. This sample carries about 74,000 clones, roughly 80% of them seen once, and the ten largest clones take about 2.1%. CDR3 length: 13 amino acids. Germline CDR1 and CDR2: SGHDN and FVKESK. V was shortened by 3 bases and J by 4 bases, with 9 bases between the two germline ends. As concerns this clone: Its antigen is unidentified.

The starting material was CD4+ or CD8+ T cells sorted from blood, obtained in a trial of the OX40 agonist ivuxolimab. This sequence was found in an adult with an advanced solid tumor such as melanoma, head and neck, liver or kidney cancer. The chain carries TRBV14 and TRBJ2-5; D remains unclear. This CDR3 reads CASSHWTGETQYF. CDR3 sequence (DNA): TGTGCCAGCAGCCATTGGACGGGAGAGACCCAGTACTTC.